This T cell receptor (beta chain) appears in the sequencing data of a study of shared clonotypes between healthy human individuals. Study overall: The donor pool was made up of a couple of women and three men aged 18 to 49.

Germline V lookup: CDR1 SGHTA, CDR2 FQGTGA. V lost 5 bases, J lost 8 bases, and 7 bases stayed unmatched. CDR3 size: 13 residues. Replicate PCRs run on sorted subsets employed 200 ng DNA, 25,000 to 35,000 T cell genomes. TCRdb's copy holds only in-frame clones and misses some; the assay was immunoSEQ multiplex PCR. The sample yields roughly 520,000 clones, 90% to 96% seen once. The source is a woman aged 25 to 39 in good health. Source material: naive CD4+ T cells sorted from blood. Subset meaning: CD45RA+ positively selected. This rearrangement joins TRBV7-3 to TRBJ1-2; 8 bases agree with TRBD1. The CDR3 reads CASSTADRAGYTF. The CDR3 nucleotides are TGTGCCAGCAGCACCGCGGACAGGGCGGGCTACACCTTC.